This passage covers 30 T cell receptor beta chains from one sample sequenced in a study of blood T cell repertoires in COVID-19. The assay was immunoSEQ multiplex PCR, and TCRdb's table has in-frame clones only and misses some. The data hold roughly 410,000 clones, with over 75% observed a single time. The sequencing input was peripheral blood. These receptors were obtained from a woman aged 55-69 years with COVID-19, enrolled during active disease.

This sequence joins TRBV6-5 and TRBJ2-7; D unclear. Trimming removed 7 bases from V and 2 bases from J, with 15 bases in between. This CDR3 spans 14 amino acids. Looked up from germline, CDR1 is MNHEY and CDR2 is SVGAGI. The CDR3 coding sequence is TGTGCCAGCAAAACGGCCAGGCCGCCCTACGAGCAGTACTTC. It encodes CASKTARPPYEQYF.

The CDR3 loop reads CASSITGTGYTFF. The CDR3 bases are TGTGCCAGCAGCATTACCGGGACAGGATACACTTTCTTT. J is TRBJ1-1 and V is TRBV5-4, with 8 bases that match TRBD1. Germline loops: CDR1 SGHNT, CDR2 YYREEE (reference sequence). Unmatched junction bases numbered 11, after V lost 4 bases and J lost 12 bases. This CDR3 has 13 residues.

V gene TRBV18 combines with J gene TRBJ1-2; no reliable D call. Deletions cut 2 bases from V and 3 bases from J, with 10 bases between. The CDR3 loop spans 14 amino acids. Looked up from germline, CDR1 is KGHSH and CDR2 is LQKENI. In DNA, the CDR3 is TGTGCCAGCTCACCAGACGGGTCTTACTATGGCTACACCTTC. It codes for CASSPDGSYYGYTF.

V usage is TRBV27 and J usage is TRBJ1-5; 8 nucleotides match TRBD1. Germline V gene sequence: CDR1 MNHEY, CDR2 SMNVEV (reference sequence). Germline trimming cut 6 bases from V and 0 bases from J; bases unmatched to any gene: 10. The CDR3 runs to 17 residues. CDR3 amino acids: CASRPGQGTYSNQPQHF. CDR3 nucleotide sequence: TGTGCCAGCAGGCCAGGACAGGGCACATATAGCAATCAGCCCCAGCATTTT.

The chain recombines TRBV9 with TRBJ1-1; D is unresolved. CDR1 and CDR2 from the germline V gene are SGDLS and YYNGEE. CDR3 length equals 13 residues. Trimming left V 3 bases short and J 0 bases short, with 6 bases between. The CDR3 sequence is CASSALLNTEAFF. In nucleotides, the CDR3 is TGTGCCAGCAGCGCCCTCTTGAACACTGAAGCTTTCTTT.

In its sample, this clone was seen a few times. The chain joins TRBV30 to TRBJ1-5, with a tentative D call TRBD1 (5 bases). Germline values: CDR1 GTSNPN, CDR2 SVGIG (reference sequence). V was clipped by 2 bases and J by 4 bases, with 15 bases between them. There are 15 residues in the CDR3. The CDR3 bases are TGTGCCTGGAGTAGGGGCAGCGGGAGAAATCAGCCCCAGCATTTT. Translation: CAWSRGSGRNQPQHF.

The J gene is TRBJ2-5, the V gene TRBV27; TRBD1 aligns across 10 bases. Germline trimming cut 6 bases from V and 4 bases from J; bases unmatched to any gene: 8. CDR3 length: 15 residues. Looked up from germline, CDR1 is MNHEY and CDR2 is SMNVEV (reference sequence). CDR3 region: CASRKDRGPGETQYF. CDR3 coding DNA: TGTGCCAGCAGAAAAGACAGGGGGCCGGGAGAGACCCAGTACTTC.

The V gene is TRBV30, the J gene TRBJ1-2, with a possible D match to TRBD1 (5 bases). Germline V gives CDR1 GTSNPN, CDR2 SVGIG (reference sequence). V lost 1 base and J 3 bases, leaving 12 bases between the germline ends. The CDR3 length is 14 residues. The CDR3 coding sequence is TGTGCCTGGAGTGGGCAGGGCCTTTACTATGGCTACACCTTC. Its protein product is CAWSGQGLYYGYTF.

The chain recombines TRBV11-1 with TRBJ2-3, with D perhaps matching TRBD1 (5 bases). The length of the CDR3 is 15 residues. Trimming left V 2 bases short and J 6 bases short, with 15 bases between. Germline V gene sequence: CDR1 SGHAT, CDR2 FQDESV (reference sequence). In DNA, the CDR3 is TGTGCCAGCAGCTTAACGACAGCCGGTTCCGATACGCAGTATTTT. Translating it yields CASSLTTAGSDTQYF.

The chain has TRBV7-3 and TRBJ2-2, with TRBD2 matching over 7 bases. The CDR3 has 14 amino acids. CDR1 is SGHTA and CDR2 is FQGTGA in the germline V gene. The V segment lost 8 bases and the J segment 8 bases; nucleotides outside the gene matches: 11. The CDR3 nucleotides are TGTGCCAGCTCCCAATGGGGGAGGGGAGGGGAGCTGTTTTTT. Translating gives CASSQWGRGGELFF. The full variable domain, in which reference TRBV7-3 and TRBJ2-2 provide the parts outside the CDR3, is GAGVSQTPSNKVTEKGKYVELRCDPISGHTALYWYRQSLGQGPEFLIYFQGTGAADDSGLPNDRFFAVRPEGSVSTLKIQRTERGDSAVYLCASSQWGRGGELFFGEGSRLTVL.

The J gene is TRBJ1-2, the V gene TRBV28, with 9 bases aligning to TRBD1. Germline CDR1 MDHEN, CDR2 SYDVKM. V shed 6 bases, J shed 8 bases, and the junction held 10 bases outside the gene matches. CDR3 length equals 14 residues. The CDR3 spells CASRPSGTGLGYTF. The CDR3 DNA follows: TGTGCCAGCAGACCCTCCGGGACAGGGCTAGGCTACACCTTC.

The chain couples TRBV11-2 to TRBJ2-5; TRBD2 might be the D (6 bases). The germline V gene has CDR1 SGHAT and CDR2 FQNNGV. The V end was cut by 3 bases, the J end by 4 bases, with 12 bases between. This CDR3 comprises 14 residues. The CDR3 region is CASSLAGRGETQYF. The CDR3 coding sequence is TGTGCCAGCAGCTTGGCGGGGCGGGGAGAGACCCAGTACTTC.

The chain employs TRBV10-3 and TRBJ1-2; D remains unclear. Trimming took 4 bases from V and 3 from J, leaving 12 bases between them. The CDR3 spans 14 residues. CDR1 and CDR2 (germline): ENHRY, SYGVKD. CDR3 sequence: CAISVTIRDYGYTF. As DNA, the CDR3 is TGTGCCATCAGTGTCACGATCCGAGACTATGGCTACACCTTC.

The chain uses TRBV24-1 and TRBJ1-4; 7 nucleotides agree with TRBD1. V lost 9 bases, J lost 5 bases, and 5 bases stayed unmatched. CDR1 KGHDR and CDR2 SFDVKD come from the germline V gene. The CDR3 has 13 amino acids. For the CDR3, the DNA is TGTGCCACCTCTAGGGGGCCGAATGAAAAACTGTTTTTT. Translation gives CATSRGPNEKLFF.

J is TRBJ1-2 and V is TRBV6-2 or TRBV6-3, with 7 bases fitting TRBD1. Germline CDR1 is MNHEY and CDR2 is SVGEGT. The V and J ends lost 5 bases and 2 bases, in that order; junction bases with no gene match: 5. The CDR3 is 14 amino acids. CDR3 residues: CASSRGQGNYGYTF. In DNA form, the CDR3 reads TGTGCCAGCAGTAGGGGGCAGGGGAACTATGGCTACACCTTC.

A single count supports this clone. The chain links TRBV7-2 to TRBJ2-3, with TRBD2 identical over 13 bases. Per germline, CDR1 SGHTA and CDR2 FQGNSA. The CDR3 loop spans 14 amino acids. V trimming: 5 bases; J trimming: 10 bases; junction bases outside the gene matches: 6. The chain's CDR3 is CASSTTSGGVSQYF. In DNA, the CDR3 is TGTGCCAGCAGCACCACTAGCGGGGGGGTATCGCAGTATTTT.

About this clone itself: Additional DNA sequences in this sample encode the identical CDR3. The chain couples TRBV28 to TRBJ2-7, with no clear D. Germline V CDR1 and CDR2: MDHEN, SYDVKM. Trimming left V 1 base short and J 2 bases short, with 3 bases between. The CDR3 totals 12 residues. The CDR3: CASSLLAYEQYF. The CDR3 nucleotides are TGTGCCAGCAGTTTATTAGCCTACGAGCAGTACTTC.

Here the CDR3 DNA reads TGTGCCAGCAGTTTATGGGGGACAGGGGGAGCTTTCTTT. Its protein is CASSLWGTGGAFF. The chain couples TRBV28 to TRBJ1-1; 11 bases line up with TRBD1. This CDR3 has 13 amino acids. V shed 0 bases and J 10 bases; nucleotides not matched to a gene: 1. The germline V gene has CDR1 MDHEN and CDR2 SYDVKM.

This chain uses TRBV11-2 with TRBJ2-7; 11 bases are a match to TRBD1. V shed 3 bases, J shed 6 bases, and the junction held 4 bases outside the gene matches. The CDR3 has 14 amino acids. In germline, CDR1 is SGHAT, CDR2 FQNNGV. CDR3 bases: TGTGCCAGCAGCTTTGGGACAGGGGGTCTCGAGCAGTACTTC. It specifies CASSFGTGGLEQYF.

The chain employs TRBV6-5 and TRBJ1-1; 9 nucleotides agree with TRBD1. Germline-derived CDR1 and CDR2 are MNHEY and SVGAGI. V shed 6 bases, J shed 0 bases, and the junction held 5 bases outside the gene matches. This CDR3 spans 15 amino acids. The DNA for the CDR3 is TGTGCCAGCAGCAACAGGGGGCGAATGAACACTGAAGCTTTCTTT. Its translation is CASSNRGRMNTEAFF.

The rearrangement joins TRBV7-3 to TRBJ2-2, with TRBD2 as a possible D gene (6 bases). Trimming took 2 bases from V and 4 from J, leaving 11 bases between them. Germline CDR1 SGHTA, CDR2 FQGTGA. This CDR3 spans 15 amino acids. CDR3 amino acids: CASSLDGGLTGELFF. For the CDR3, the DNA is TGTGCCAGCAGCTTAGACGGGGGACTCACCGGGGAGCTGTTTTTT.

CDR3 coding DNA: TGCAGCTCTTATTCGACAGGGGATGGCTACACCTTC. As protein: CSSYSTGDGYTF. V and J are TRBV29-1 and TRBJ1-2; 8 bases line up with TRBD1. Trimming at V came to 8 bases and at J to 6 bases, leaving 8 bases not matched to a gene. CDR1 is SQVTM and CDR2 is ANQGSEA in the germline V gene. The CDR3 is 12 amino acids.

The rearrangement links TRBV7-9 to TRBJ1-1; no clear D. CDR3 length: 13 amino acids. Germline values: CDR1 SEHNR, CDR2 FQNEAQ (reference sequence). Trimming stripped 1 base from V and 11 bases from J, with 14 bases between. CDR3 protein: CASSLGRGRGAFF. The CDR3 bases are TGTGCCAGCAGCTTAGGGAGAGGGCGCGGGGCTTTCTTT.

The chain couples TRBV5-6 to TRBJ2-7, with 8 bases that match TRBD1. V was pared by 6 bases and J by 3 bases, with 11 bases of the junction left unmatched. Looked up from germline, CDR1 is SGHDT and CDR2 is YYEEEE. The CDR3 is made up of 15 amino acids. The CDR3 loop reads CASTELGTGFYEQYF. CDR3 nucleotides: TGTGCCAGCACCGAACTCGGGACAGGATTCTACGAGCAGTACTTC. The variable domain in full, completed from reference TRBV5-6 and TRBJ2-7, reads DAGVTQSPTHLIKTRGQQVTLRCSPKSGHDTVSWYQQALGQGPQFIFQYYEEEERQRGNFPDRFSGHQFPNYSSELNVNALLLGDSALYLCASTELGTGFYEQYFGPGTRLTVT.

This clone was seen only once. The gene calls are TRBV6-6 and TRBJ2-1; 11 bases agree with TRBD2. The germline V gene encodes CDR1 MNHNY and CDR2 SVGAGI (reference sequence). The length of the CDR3 is 14 residues. V lost 6 bases, J lost 7 bases, and 5 bases stayed unmatched. The CDR3 coding sequence is TGTGCCAGCAGCACTAGCGGGGGCGTTAATGAGCAGTTCTTC. Its translation: CASSTSGGVNEQFF.

Written as DNA, the CDR3 is TGCAGCGTTGGTCACCCGGGACAAATGTGGTCGGGAAACACTGAAGCTTTCTTT. Translation gives CSVGHPGQMWSGNTEAFF. This chain links TRBV29-1 with TRBJ1-1; D perhaps matches TRBD1 (6 bases). The CDR3 consists of 18 residues. Germline CDR1 and CDR2: SQVTM and ANQGSEA. V was cut by 4 bases and J by 2 bases, with 26 bases left in between. Based on the CDR3 plus reference TRBV29-1 and TRBJ1-1, the full variable domain is SAVISQKPSRDICQRGTSLTIQCQVDSQVTMMFWYRQQPGQSLTLIATANQGSEATYESGFVIDKFPISRPNLTFSTLTVSNMSPEDSSIYLCSVGHPGQMWSGNTEAFFGQGTRLTVV.

The chain employs TRBV5-1 and TRBJ2-3; 9 positions match TRBD2. V was pared by 0 bases and J by 2 bases, with 4 bases of the junction left unmatched. The germline V gene encodes CDR1 SGHRS and CDR2 YFSETQ. This CDR3 spans 16 amino acids. The chain's CDR3 is CASSLGLAGNTDTQYF. The CDR3 bases are TGCGCCAGCAGCTTGGGCCTAGCGGGGAACACAGATACGCAGTATTTT.

The V gene is TRBV2, the J gene TRBJ1-1; a weak D match, TRBD1 (6 bases). Between the trimmed V and J ends, which lost 2 bases and 4 bases, there was a span of 14 bases. Germline V gene data show CDR1 as SNHLY and CDR2 as FYNNEI. CDR3 length: 15 residues. CDR3 protein: CASSERGSGATEAFF. The CDR3 DNA sequence: TGTGCCAGCAGTGAAAGGGGGAGTGGGGCCACTGAAGCTTTCTTT.

This sequence joins TRBV10-3 and TRBJ1-4; D unclear. The V and J ends lost 3 bases and 3 bases respectively, with 14 bases between them. The CDR3 is 16 residues long. Germline lookup yields CDR1 ENHRY and CDR2 SYGVKD. CDR3 sequence reads: CAISDSNPGPNEKLFF. The CDR3 nucleotides are TGTGCCATCAGTGATAGCAATCCTGGCCCTAATGAAAAACTGTTTTTT.

The J gene is TRBJ1-1, the V gene TRBV3-1 (or the pseudogene TRBV3-2); perhaps TRBD1 as D (6 bases). The CDR3 extends over 15 amino acids. V was shortened by 4 bases and J by 2 bases, with 14 bases between the two germline ends. In germline, CDR1 is LGHDT, CDR2 YNNKEL (reference sequence). DNA for the CDR3: TGTGCCAGCAGCCCCCTCAGTGGGGGCAACACTGAAGCTTTCTTT. It yields the protein CASSPLSGGNTEAFF.